Reported below is one TCR beta chain. Profiled with immunoSEQ multiplex PCR; TCRdb holds only in-frame clones, not every one. Here the sample spans about 89,000 clones, over 90% being singletons. These data are taken from a study of T cell changes during pregnancy in multiple sclerosis. Germline V gives CDR1 SNHLY, CDR2 FYNNEI. The CDR3 is made up of 14 amino acids. Unmatched junction bases numbered 6, after V lost 6 bases and J lost 4 bases. The sequenced sample was peripheral blood, obtained in the third trimester of pregnancy. The J gene is TRBJ1-2, the V gene TRBV2, with TRBD1 identical over 9 bases. This TCR was recovered from a female donor with multiple sclerosis, enrolled in a pregnancy study. CDR3 nucleotides: TGTGCCAGCAGGGACAGGGGCTCGCTCTATGGCTACACCTTC. Its translation: CASRDRGSLYGYTF.